A single sample is the source of the 6 T cell receptor beta chains below, sequenced in a study of Tregs in tolerant kidney transplant recipients. TCRdb's copy holds only in-frame clones and misses some; the assay was immunoSEQ multiplex PCR. Here the sample spans about 110,000 clones, 90% being singletons. Sample: CD4+ T cells from blood, taken before the transplant. Receptors were obtained from a human donor who received a combined kidney and bone marrow transplant.

This sequence joins TRBV4-1 and TRBJ1-2; unclear D gene. CDR3 size: 14 residues. Trimming shortened V by 4 bases and J by 1 base, and 10 bases separated the two germline ends. The germline gives CDR1 MGHRA, CDR2 YSYEKL. The CDR3 bases are TGCGCCAGCAGCCCCGCGATATTTAACTATGGCTACACCTTC. Amino acid sequence: CASSPAIFNYGYTF.

This chain links TRBV19 with TRBJ2-5; tentative D call: TRBD1 (7 bases). V was pared by 9 bases and J by 5 bases, with 16 bases between. CDR3 length equals 13 residues. CDR1 is LNHDA, CDR2 SQIVND, per germline (reference sequence). The chain's CDR3 is CASSPGGRETQYF. CDR3 nucleotides: TGTGCCAGCAGTCCAGGGGGGAGGGAGACCCAGTACTTC. The full variable domain, rest sourced from reference TRBV19 and TRBJ2-5, is DGGITQSPKYLFRKEGQNVTLSCEQNLNHDAMYWYRQDPGQGLRLIYYSQIVNDFQKGDIAEGYSVSREKKESFPLTVTSAQKNPTAFYLCASSPGGRETQYFGPGTRLLVL.

This chain links TRBV11-2 with TRBJ2-4, with D unclear. The V gene's germline CDR1 is SGHAT and CDR2 FQNNGV. Trimming took 1 base from V and 7 from J, leaving 5 bases between them. This CDR3 is built from 12 residues. DNA of the CDR3: TGTGCCAGCAGCTTAGTATTGAACATTCAGTACTTC. It yields the protein CASSLVLNIQYF.

The chain links TRBV6-6 to TRBJ1-5, with unresolved D. The CDR3 runs 13 residues. CDR1 and CDR2 (germline): MNHNY, SVGAGI (reference sequence). Trimming shortened V by 6 bases and J by 5 bases, and 11 bases separated the two germline ends. CDR3 DNA sequence: TGTGCCAGCAGCCACGCGACTCATCAGCCCCAGCATTTT. Translated: CASSHATHQPQHF.

The chain has TRBV18 and TRBJ2-2; TRBD1 aligns across 8 bases. V dropped 7 bases and J dropped 4; count of bases not matched to a gene: 11. From germline, CDR1 is KGHSH and CDR2 LQKENI. This CDR3 spans 16 amino acids. CDR3 loop: CASFPGQGWGTGELFF. In DNA form, the CDR3 reads TGTGCCAGCTTTCCTGGACAGGGCTGGGGCACCGGGGAGCTGTTTTTT.

The V gene is TRBV6-1, the J gene TRBJ1-1; D remains ambiguous. The CDR3 is 13 amino acids. V was trimmed by 6 bases and J by 1 base, leaving 9 bases between them. CDR1 MNHNS and CDR2 SASEGT come from the germline V gene. The CDR3 here is CASSGGRNTEAFF. The DNA for the CDR3 is TGTGCCAGCAGCGGCGGGCGGAACACTGAAGCTTTCTTT.